The 21 T cell receptor beta chains listed next were all sequenced from one sample in a study of monozygotic twins with inflammatory bowel disease. For each CDR3 protein, TCRdb gives one entry from its re-call of the 5' RACE reads, without DNA. This sample's table reports roughly 140,000 distinct CDR3 sequences. The sample comprised blood. The source of these receptors is a human donor with ulcerative colitis or Crohn's disease, or a healthy co-twin of an affected twin (not recorded which).

This chain connects TRBV20-1 to TRBJ2-1; TCRdb's D call of TRBD1 is untestable without DNA. The CDR3 extends over 13 amino acids. The germline CDR1 and CDR2 sequences are DFQATT and SNEGSKA (reference sequence). The CDR3 loop reads CSAKYPEVYEQFF.

The CDR3: CASSMGLGGTDTQYF. The gene calls are TRBV19 and TRBJ2-3; TCRdb outputs TRBD2, but without DNA this stays unchecked. CDR1 is LNHDA, CDR2 SQIVND, per germline (reference sequence). The CDR3 spans 15 residues.

The chain couples TRBV19 to TRBJ2-1; TCRdb's D call of TRBD2 is untestable without DNA. The V gene's germline CDR1 is LNHDA and CDR2 SQIVND (reference sequence). The CDR3 consists of 17 residues. CDR3 sequence: CASSIDRLAGAYNEQFF.

The chain carries TRBV4-2 and TRBJ1-1; TCRdb returns TRBD1, unconfirmable since there is no DNA. CDR1 and CDR2 from the germline V gene are LGHNA and YNFKEQ. The CDR3 has 16 residues. CDR3 sequence reads: CASSPKGIRGAAEAFF.

The chain recombines TRBV7-9 with TRBJ1-5. The CDR3 covers 12 residues. The V gene's germline CDR1 is SEHNR and CDR2 FQNEAQ (reference sequence). The CDR3 region is CASSKLGQPQHF.

The J gene is TRBJ2-7, the V gene TRBV6-1; TCRdb designates TRBD1, a call that cannot be tested without DNA. Per germline, CDR1 MNHNS and CDR2 SASEGT. The CDR3 length is 14 residues. The CDR3 here is CASSAQRGKGEQYF.

This chain links TRBV5-1 with TRBJ1-4; there is no DNA to check the TCRdb D call of TRBD1. This CDR3 has 15 amino acids. The V gene's germline CDR1 is SGHRS and CDR2 YFSETQ. Here the CDR3 reads CASSGWDGFNEKLFF. Looking up the rest from reference TRBV5-1 and TRBJ1-4 gives the full variable domain: KAGVTQTPRYLIKTRGQQVTLSCSPISGHRSVSWYQQTPGQGLQFLFEYFSETQRNKGNFPGRFSGRQFSNSRSEMNVSTLELGDSALYLCASSGWDGFNEKLFFGSGTQLSVL.

The chain employs TRBV5-4 and TRBJ2-3. Germline lookup yields CDR1 SGHNT and CDR2 YYREEE (reference sequence). The CDR3 sequence is 14 residues long. The CDR3 loop reads CASSLALTADTQYF.

The chain employs TRBV4-3 and TRBJ2-3; TCRdb selects TRBD2, and the lack of DNA leaves this call unchecked. Per the germline V gene, CDR1 is LGHNA and CDR2 is YSLEER. The CDR3 is made up of 15 amino acids. This chain's CDR3 is CASSQLAGGTDTQYF.

The chain couples TRBV7-2 to TRBJ2-3; TCRdb calls TRBD2, which cannot be checked without DNA. The CDR3 extends over 16 amino acids. Germline CDR1 SGHTA, CDR2 FQGNSA. The CDR3 here is CASRTGTSGVADTQYF.

The chain employs TRBV20-1 and TRBJ1-6; TCRdb outputs TRBD1, but without DNA this stays unchecked. Germline CDR1 reads DFQATT; CDR2 reads SNEGSKA (reference sequence). This CDR3 spans 17 amino acids. CDR3 sequence: CSASYRGPSSYNSPLHF.

The chain couples TRBV6-5 to TRBJ1-5; TCRdb designates TRBD1, a call that cannot be tested without DNA. CDR1 and CDR2 from the germline V gene are MNHEY and SVGAGI. The CDR3 contains 15 residues. CDR3 loop: CASSYSVRGGQPQHF.

The J gene is TRBJ1-5, the V gene TRBV4-2; TCRdb returns TRBD1, unconfirmable since there is no DNA. CDR3 size: 13 residues. Germline values: CDR1 LGHNA, CDR2 YNFKEQ. This chain's CDR3 is CASSPRQFWLQHF.

J is TRBJ1-1 and V is TRBV6-5; TCRdb gives TRBD1 as the D gene, but with no DNA this cannot be confirmed. The CDR3 sequence is 13 residues long. Per germline, CDR1 MNHEY and CDR2 SVGAGI. The CDR3 sequence is CASIGFGGTEAFF.

This sequence joins TRBV5-1 and TRBJ2-7; with no DNA, the TCRdb D assignment of TRBD2 cannot be verified. Germline V gene data show CDR1 as SGHRS and CDR2 as YFSETQ. This CDR3 comprises 16 residues. The CDR3 sequence: CASSSGSSGLIYEQYF.

The chain joins TRBV30 to TRBJ1-5. Germline V lookup: CDR1 GTSNPN, CDR2 SVGIG (reference sequence). This CDR3 contains 14 residues. CDR3 sequence: CAWGVGLINQPQHF.

The chain carries TRBV4-1 and TRBJ1-3. CDR3 size: 15 residues. Germline CDR1 is MGHRA and CDR2 is YSYEKL. The CDR3 sequence is CASSQAPYSGNTIYF.

The V call is TRBV6-1, the J call TRBJ1-1; absent DNA, TCRdb's TRBD1 call cannot be checked. Germline lookup yields CDR1 MNHNS and CDR2 SASEGT. This CDR3 is 15 amino acids long. CDR3: CASSPDRAQNTEAFF.

The genes are TRBV7-7 and TRBJ2-1. The CDR3 spans 14 residues. Per germline, CDR1 SSHAT and CDR2 FNYEAQ (reference sequence). The CDR3 region is CASSLIDGNNEQFF. Supplemented by reference TRBV7-7 and TRBJ2-1, the full variable domain reads GAGVSQSPRYKVTKRGQDVTLRCDPISSHATLYWYQQALGQGPEFLTYFNYEAQPDKSGLPSDRFSAERPEGSISTLTIQRTEQRDSAMYRCASSLIDGNNEQFFGPGTRLTVL.

This sequence joins TRBV20-1 and TRBJ2-3; TCRdb gives TRBD2 as the D gene, but with no DNA this cannot be confirmed. This CDR3 spans 14 amino acids. The germline gives CDR1 DFQATT, CDR2 SNEGSKA (reference sequence). The CDR3 protein is CSASRAGSTDTQYF.

This rearrangement joins TRBV4-3 to TRBJ1-4. The CDR3 totals 13 residues. Germline V lookup: CDR1 LGHNA, CDR2 YSLEER. The CDR3 here is CASSPTGWEKLFF.